This entry lists 7 T cell receptor beta chains sequenced from one sample in a study of cytomegalovirus exposure and HLA in healthy donors (dated by TCRdb to 2016 to 2017). Library method: the immunoSEQ multiplex PCR assay. For the multiplex PCR, a mixture combining 60 forward primers for TCR Vbeta segments and 13 reverse primers for TCR Jbeta segments was used. As stored in TCRdb, this immuneACCESS dataset retains in-frame rearrangements with V and J assigned. A fraction of the clones does not appear; measured against another copy, unresolved V genes explain less than half of the discrepancy, and the remainder lacks a known reason. This sample has 95,000 to 150,000 clones in its table, and about 73% of those were observed once. Clones ranked in the top ten supply 8.2% of the sample. Input material: PBMCs. Receptors were obtained from a woman in her thirties or forties in good health and CMV-seropositive.

This clone was detected only once. The rearrangement links TRBV4-1 to TRBJ1-1, with TRBD1 as a possible D gene (6 bases). V lost 1 base and J lost 1, with 16 bases in between. The CDR3 spans 17 residues. The germline V gene has CDR1 MGHRA and CDR2 YSYEKL. The CDR3 bases are TGCGCCAGCAGCCAAGTCGCACCCCAGACAGGGAACACTGAAGCTTTCTTT. This translates into CASSQVAPQTGNTEAFF.

The V and J genes are TRBV5-4 and TRBJ2-2, with 8 bases identical to TRBD1. Germline CDR1 is SGHNT and CDR2 is YYREEE (reference sequence). The CDR3 runs to 17 residues. J was trimmed by 1 base and V by 4 bases; bases with no gene match: 9. The CDR3 coding sequence is TGTGCCAGCAGCCCCACAGGGGGTCTACGGAACACCGGGGAGCTGTTTTTT. Its protein is CASSPTGGLRNTGELFF.

Notes on this clone: Germline and junction disagree at one end, which may indicate a read error. This chain joins TRBV9 and TRBJ1-2, with TRBD1 matching 7 bases. Germline V lookup: CDR1 SGDLS, CDR2 YYNGEE. There are 14 residues in the CDR3. CDR3 DNA: TGTGCCAGCAGCGCTACGACAGGGTATGGTGGCTGCACCTTC. This sequence encodes CASSATTGYGGCTF.

The chain joins TRBV29-1 to TRBJ1-5; perhaps TRBD1 as D (5 bases). The CDR3 is made up of 13 amino acids. Germline-derived CDR1 and CDR2 are SQVTM and ANQGSEA. V gave up 2 bases and J gave up 2 bases, with 7 bases separating them. CDR3 sequence reads: CSVELGGNQPQHF. The CDR3 nucleotides read TGCAGCGTTGAACTAGGGGGCAATCAGCCCCAGCATTTT.

The V gene is TRBV27, the J gene TRBJ2-3; D not certain. This CDR3 has 13 amino acids. V lost 3 bases and J 9 bases, leaving 13 bases between the germline ends. Germline CDR1 and CDR2: MNHEY and SMNVEV (reference sequence). The CDR3 here is CASSFPNSRTQYF. CDR3 bases: TGTGCCAGCAGTTTCCCGAATAGTAGAACGCAGTATTTT.

Only a few counts were recorded for this clone. The CDR3 region is CASSQSGDRADGYTF. In DNA form, the CDR3 reads TGCGCCAGCAGCCAAAGCGGGGACAGGGCGGATGGCTACACCTTC. The chain is built from TRBV4-3 and TRBJ1-2, with 9 bases that match TRBD1. V dropped 2 bases and J dropped 6; count of bases not matched to a gene: 7. The CDR3 is made up of 15 amino acids. Germline V lookup: CDR1 LGHNA, CDR2 YSLEER.

This clone has a handful of counts. This rearrangement joins TRBV29-1 to TRBJ1-4, with a tentative D call TRBD1 (6 bases). The CDR3 spans 13 residues. Germline V lookup: CDR1 SQVTM, CDR2 ANQGSEA. The V end lost 5 bases, the J end lost 8 bases, and 15 bases lay between the germline ends. Here the CDR3 reads CSVRQGLGEKLFF. The CDR3 DNA sequence: TGCAGCGTTCGGCAGGGGCTTGGAGAAAAACTGTTTTTT.